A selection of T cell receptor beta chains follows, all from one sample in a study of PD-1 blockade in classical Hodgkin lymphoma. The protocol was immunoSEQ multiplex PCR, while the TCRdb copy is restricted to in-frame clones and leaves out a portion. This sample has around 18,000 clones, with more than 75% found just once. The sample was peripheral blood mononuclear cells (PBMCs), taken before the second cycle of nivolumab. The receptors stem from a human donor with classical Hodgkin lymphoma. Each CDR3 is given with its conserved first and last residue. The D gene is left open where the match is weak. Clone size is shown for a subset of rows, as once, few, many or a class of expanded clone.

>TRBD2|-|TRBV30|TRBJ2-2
CAWSVGLAGAGELFF
TGTGCCTGGAGTGTTGGACTAGCGGGCGCCGGGGAGCTGTTTTTT
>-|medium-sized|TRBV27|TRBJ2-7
CASSLSTVNEQYF
TGTGCCAGCAGTTTATCGACTGTCAACGAGCAGTACTTC
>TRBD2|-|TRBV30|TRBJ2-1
CAGTGTSGRRSYNEQFF
TGTGCCGGAACCGGGACTAGCGGGAGAAGGTCCTACAATGAGCAGTTCTTC
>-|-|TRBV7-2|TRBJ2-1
CASSLAPGEYNEQFF
TGTGCCAGCAGCTTAGCGCCAGGGGAGTACAATGAGCAGTTCTTC
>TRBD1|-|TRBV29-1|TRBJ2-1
CSVDSPGGVFSSLNEQFF
TGCAGCGTTGATAGTCCAGGGGGTGTCTTTAGCTCGCTCAATGAGCAGTTCTTC
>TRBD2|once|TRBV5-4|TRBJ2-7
CASSPGTGLQQGYEQYF
TGTGCCAGCAGCCCTGGGACGGGACTACAGCAAGGCTACGAGCAGTACTTC
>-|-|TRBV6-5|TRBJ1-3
CASSSPRGGNTIYF
TGTGCCAGCAGTTCTCCGAGGGGTGGAAACACCATATATTTT
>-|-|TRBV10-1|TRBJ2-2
CASSVGQHTGELFF
TGCGCCAGCAGTGTAGGCCAACACACCGGGGAGCTGTTTTTT
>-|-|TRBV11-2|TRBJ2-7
CASSLSRNSYEQYF
TGTGCCAGCAGCTTAAGCCGGAACTCCTACGAGCAGTACTTC
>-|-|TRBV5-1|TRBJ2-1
CASSLGPYNEQFF
TGCGCCAGCAGCTTGGGTCCCTACAATGAGCAGTTCTTC
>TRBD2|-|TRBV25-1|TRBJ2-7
CASSDLGGAGGLDGEQYF
TGTGCCAGCAGTGACTTAGGCGGAGCGGGAGGGCTAGATGGCGAGCAGTACTTC
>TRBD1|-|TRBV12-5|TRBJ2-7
CASGLEQGLRVHYEQYF
TGTGCTAGTGGTTTGGAACAGGGGTTGCGGGTCCACTACGAGCAGTACTTC
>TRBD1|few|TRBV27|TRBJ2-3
CASSLLGQGITDTQYF
TGTGCCAGCAGTTTATTGGGACAGGGGATCACAGATACGCAGTATTTT
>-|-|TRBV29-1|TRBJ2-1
CSVEDPYPSNSYNEQFF
TGCAGCGTTGAAGATCCCTATCCCTCGAACTCCTACAATGAGCAGTTCTTC
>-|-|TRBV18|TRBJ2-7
CASSPYGYEQYF
TGTGCCAGCTCACCATACGGCTACGAGCAGTACTTC
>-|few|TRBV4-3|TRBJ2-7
CASSQDRGHEQYF
TGCGCCAGCAGCCAAGATCGGGGGCACGAGCAGTACTTC
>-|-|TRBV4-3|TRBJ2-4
CASSQDPLQGAGYF
TGCGCCAGCAGCCAAGACCCCCTACAGGGAGCGGGGTACTTC
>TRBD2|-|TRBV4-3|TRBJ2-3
CASSQRRSHSGRTDTQYF
TGCGCCAGCAGCCAACGTCGGTCCCATAGCGGGAGAACAGATACGCAGTATTTT
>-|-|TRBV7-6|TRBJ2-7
CASSLGPPTTSRYEQYF
TGTGCCAGCAGCTTAGGTCCACCAACTACGAGCCGTTACGAGCAGTACTTC
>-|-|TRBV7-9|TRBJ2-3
CASSPLVGTDTQYF
TGTGCCAGCAGCCCGCTGGTTGGCACAGATACGCAGTATTTT
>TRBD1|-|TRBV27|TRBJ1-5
CASSFGQGTEPQHF
TGTGCCAGCAGTTTCGGACAGGGAACGGAGCCCCAGCATTTT
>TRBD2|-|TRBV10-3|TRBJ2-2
CAIKAARGVDTGELFF
TGTGCCATCAAAGCCGCGCGGGGGGTCGACACCGGGGAGCTGTTTTTT
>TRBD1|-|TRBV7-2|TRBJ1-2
CASSPDRVHGYTF
TGTGCCAGCAGCCCGGACAGGGTGCATGGCTACACCTTC
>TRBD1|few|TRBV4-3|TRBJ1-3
CASSQDLGQGGNTIYF
TGCGCCAGCAGCCAGGATCTAGGACAGGGGGGAAACACCATATATTTT
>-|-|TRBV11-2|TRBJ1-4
CASSLGFGGVTTNEKLFF
TGTGCCAGCAGCTTGGGCTTCGGAGGTGTCACAACTAATGAAAAACTGTTTTTT
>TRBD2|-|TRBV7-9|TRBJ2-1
CASSLGREWDNEQFF
TGTGCCAGCAGCTTAGGGCGGGAGTGGGACAATGAGCAGTTCTTC
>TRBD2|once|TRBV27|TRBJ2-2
CASSWTSGGPTVTGELFF
TGTGCCAGCAGTTGGACTAGCGGGGGGCCGACCGTTACCGGGGAGCTGTTTTTT
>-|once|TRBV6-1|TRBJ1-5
CASSETQGQPQHF
TGTGCCAGCAGTGAAACCCAGGGACAGCCCCAGCATTTT
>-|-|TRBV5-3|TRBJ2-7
CACPRGGNEQYF
TGTGCCTGCCCCAGGGGCGGGAACGAGCAGTACTTC
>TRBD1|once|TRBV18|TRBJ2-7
CASSPTTGFPYEQYF
TGTGCCAGCTCACCGACGACAGGGTTCCCCTACGAGCAGTACTTC
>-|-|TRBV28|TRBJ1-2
CASSLQGLYGYTF
TGTGCCAGCAGTCTCCAGGGGTTATATGGCTACACCTTC
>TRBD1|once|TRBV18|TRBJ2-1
CASAQTGAINEQFF
TGTGCCAGCGCCCAGACAGGGGCGATCAATGAGCAGTTCTTC
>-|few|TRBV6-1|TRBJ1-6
CASSERQSLYFPLHF
TGTGCCAGCAGTGAACGACAGTCTCTTTATTTTCCCCTCCACTTT
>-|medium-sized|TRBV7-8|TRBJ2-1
CASSLARGWGNEQFF
TGTGCCAGCAGCTTAGCCCGGGGTTGGGGTAATGAGCAGTTCTTC
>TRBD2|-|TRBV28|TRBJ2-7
CASSPGGGSSYEQYF
TGTGCCAGCAGCCCAGGAGGCGGGAGCTCCTACGAGCAGTACTTC
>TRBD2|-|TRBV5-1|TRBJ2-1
CASSSSGLAGYGEQFF
TGCGCCAGCAGCTCGTCGGGGCTAGCGGGATATGGTGAGCAGTTCTTC
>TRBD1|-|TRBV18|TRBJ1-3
CASSPPGQVFSGNTIYF
TGTGCCAGCTCACCACCGGGACAGGTTTTCTCTGGAAACACCATATATTTT
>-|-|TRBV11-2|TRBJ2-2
CASSAFGTGELFF
TGTGCCAGCAGCGCGTTTGGGACCGGGGAGCTGTTTTTT
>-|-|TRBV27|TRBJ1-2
CASSPRGGGNYGYTF
TGTGCCAGCAGTCCCCGAGGGGGGGGGAACTATGGCTACACCTTC
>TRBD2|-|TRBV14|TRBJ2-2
CASSQFGLASFTGELFF
TGTGCCAGCAGCCAATTCGGACTAGCTTCATTCACCGGGGAGCTGTTTTTT
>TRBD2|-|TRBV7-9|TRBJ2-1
CASSSGLAGDNEQFF
TGTGCCAGCAGCTCGGGACTAGCGGGAGACAATGAGCAGTTCTTC
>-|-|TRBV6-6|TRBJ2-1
CASSYRGAYNEQFF
TGTGCCAGCAGTTACCGTGGGGCCTACAATGAGCAGTTCTTC
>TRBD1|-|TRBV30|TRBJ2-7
CAWSGDRSYEQYF
TGTGCCTGGAGTGGGGACAGATCATACGAGCAGTACTTC
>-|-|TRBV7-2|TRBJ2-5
CASSIRVETQYF
TGTGCCAGCAGCATCAGGGTAGAGACCCAGTACTTC
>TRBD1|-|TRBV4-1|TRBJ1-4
CASSKQGAQNYFNEKLFF
TGCGCCAGCAGCAAACAGGGGGCACAAAACTACTTCAATGAAAAACTGTTTTTT
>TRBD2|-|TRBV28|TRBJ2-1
CASSPHGSGRVNEQFF
TGTGCCAGCAGTCCCCATGGTAGCGGGAGGGTTAATGAGCAGTTCTTC
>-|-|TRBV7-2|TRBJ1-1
CASSFSEGILTPGAFF
TGTGCCAGCAGCTTTTCGGAGGGCATCCTTACCCCGGGAGCTTTCTTT
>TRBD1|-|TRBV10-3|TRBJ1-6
CAISPGQGAESPLHF
TGTGCCATCAGTCCGGGACAGGGGGCCGAATCACCCCTCCACTTT
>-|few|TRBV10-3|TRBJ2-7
CAISEWTGYEQYF
TGTGCCATCAGTGAGTGGACTGGTTACGAGCAGTACTTC
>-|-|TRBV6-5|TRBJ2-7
CASSPAGGLNYEQYF
TGTGCCAGCAGCCCCGCCGGGGGACTCAACTACGAGCAGTACTTC
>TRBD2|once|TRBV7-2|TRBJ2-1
CASSSRTSNEQFF
TGTGCCAGCAGCTCCCGGACTAGCAATGAGCAGTTCTTC
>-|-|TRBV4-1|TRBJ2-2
CASSQEAGHSTGELFF
TGCGCCAGCAGCCAAGAAGCGGGACATTCCACCGGGGAGCTGTTTTTT
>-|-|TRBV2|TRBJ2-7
CASLGGGLDEQYF
TGTGCCAGCCTAGGGGGGGGCTTAGACGAGCAGTACTTC
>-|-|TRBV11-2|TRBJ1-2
CASSLDRAGVNYGYTF
TGTGCCAGCAGCTTAGATCGGGCAGGGGTCAACTATGGCTACACCTTC
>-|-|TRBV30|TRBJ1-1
CAWSDRVTEAFF
TGTGCCTGGAGCGACAGAGTGACTGAAGCTTTCTTT
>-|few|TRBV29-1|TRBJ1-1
CSVSGSMNTEAFF
TGCAGCGTTTCGGGCAGCATGAACACTGAAGCTTTCTTT
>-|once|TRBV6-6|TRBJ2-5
CASSSKETQYF
TGTGCCAGCAGTTCAAAAGAGACCCAGTACTTC
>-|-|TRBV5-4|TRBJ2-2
CASSLGTRVSTGELFF
TGTGCCAGCAGCTTGGGGACGAGGGTCTCCACCGGGGAGCTGTTTTTT
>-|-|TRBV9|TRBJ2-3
CASSAPEAVVTDTQYF
TGTGCCAGCAGCGCCCCGGAGGCGGTAGTCACAGATACGCAGTATTTT